Below, 21 T cell receptor beta chains from the same sample are listed, as sequenced in a study of tumor and adjacent non-tumor tissue in lung cancer. The library came from three nested PCR rounds adapted from ARM-PCR protocols. TCRdb redid the calling of the multiplex PCR reads with MiXCR, one entry per CDR3 protein. The table shows 90,000 to 130,000 distinct CDR3 sequences, with approximately 80% occurring only once. The template was RNA from unsorted bulk tissue. Sequencing was performed on lung tumor tissue. These receptors were taken from a man in his sixties or seventies with non-small cell lung cancer.

This chain links TRBV7-9 with TRBJ1-5; no clear D gene. The V gene's germline CDR1 is SEHNR and CDR2 FQNEAQ (reference sequence). The CDR3 contains 12 residues. The CDR3 nucleotides are TGTGTCAGTAGACCTTCGAATCAGCCCCAGCATTTT. Protein sequence: CVSRPSNQPQHF.

For this clonotype: The conserved phenylalanine or tryptophan is not found at the CDR3 terminus, so this likely reflects a read error. No DNA is shown, since the ends of the CDR3 on it are uncertain; the CDR3 is the one TCRdb lists. CDR3 sequence: CASSLAGGSDERFY. The chain employs TRBV12-3 or TRBV12-4 and TRBJ2-1; the table names TRBD1, a call not compared with the DNA. Including both end residues, the CDR3 is 14 amino acids long.

The chain recombines TRBV10-3 with TRBJ2-7; 7 nucleotides match TRBD2. This CDR3 has 14 amino acids. CDR1 ENHRY and CDR2 SYGVKD come from the germline V gene. The J segment lost 3 bases and the V segment lost 3 bases, leaving 5 bases of the junction unmatched. The CDR3: CAISDGLVGYEQYF. For the CDR3, the DNA is TGTGCCATCAGTGACGGACTAGTTGGCTACGAGCAGTACTTC.

Concerning this clonotype itself: A clone one base away is much larger, so this may be a read error. The chain employs TRBV6-1 and TRBJ1-5; weak D call: TRBD1 (6 bases). TRBJ2-3 explains the end of the DNA better; the J call may be wrong. The CDR3 loop spans 17 amino acids. Germline V gives CDR1 MNHNS, CDR2 SASEGT. CDR3 DNA: TGTGCCAGCAGTGAAATTCGGGACAATCTTGGCGATCAGCCCCAGTATTTT. Translating gives CASSEIRDNLGDQPQYF.

Remarks on this clonotype: It may be a read error: a sequence one base away is much more abundant. The chain couples TRBV28 to TRBJ2-7; 8 bases align to TRBD2. The CDR3 runs to 13 residues. Per germline, CDR1 MDHEN and CDR2 SYDVKM. The CDR3 DNA sequence: TGTGCCAACAGTCCCGGGAGGGGCGACGAGCAGTACTTC. Protein sequence: CANSPGRGDEQYF.

As to this clonotype: A much bigger clone sits one base away, suggesting this may be a read error. The rearrangement joins TRBV28 to TRBJ1-6; tentative D call: TRBD1 (5 bases). This CDR3 is built from 13 residues. The V gene lost 9 bases and the J gene lost 6 bases, with 12 bases spanning the gap. From germline, CDR1 is MDHEN and CDR2 SYDVKM. CDR3: CARTGTRNSPLHF. CDR3 nucleotides: TGTGCCAGAACCGGGACCCGTAATTCACCCCTCCACTTT.

Notes on this clonotype: At one of its ends the junction is not consistent with the germline gene, which may arise from a read error. The chain combines TRBV4-1 with TRBJ1-5; D is uncertain. Germline CDR1 and CDR2: MGHRA and YSYEKL. This CDR3 spans 13 amino acids. CDR3 region: CTSSQAINQPPHF. The CDR3 coding sequence is TGCACGAGCAGCCAAGCGATCAATCAGCCCCCGCATTTT.

CDR3 amino acids: CASSKEGEWVNNEQFF. The CDR3 coding sequence is TGTGCCAGCAGCAAAGAGGGCGAGTGGGTAAACAATGAGCAGTTCTTC. V usage is TRBV21-1 and J usage is TRBJ2-1; TRBD1 is taken as the D call from the table, unchecked against the DNA. TRBV21-1 represents a pseudogene. The CDR3 consists of 16 residues.

Regarding this clonotype: Mismatch with germline at one junction end may stem from a read error. The chain links TRBV10-3 to TRBJ2-7, with unresolved D. CDR3 size: 13 residues. Looked up from germline, CDR1 is ENHRY and CDR2 is SYGVKD. CDR3 DNA sequence: TGTGCCATCAATACCGGAAATTTCTACGGGCAGTACTTC. It specifies CAINTGNFYGQYF.

The rearrangement joins TRBV4-1 to TRBJ2-1; 10 nucleotides match TRBD1. The CDR3 has 17 residues. The germline V gene has CDR1 MGHRA and CDR2 YSYEKL. The CDR3 nucleotides are TGCCCCAACAGCCATTCCTCCGGGACAGGGGTCTACAATGAGCAGTTCTTC. This sequence encodes CPNSHSSGTGVYNEQFF.

A remark on this clonotype: The junction shows a germline mismatch at one end, possibly a read error. This chain uses TRBV12-3 or TRBV12-4 with TRBJ1-1; D ambiguous. The CDR3 runs to 13 residues. The CDR3 nucleotides are TGTGCCAGTAGTTTAGCCCGAAACGCTGAAGCTTTCTTT. It encodes CASSLARNAEAFF.

Concerning this clonotype: A read error may produce the germline difference seen at one junction end. The V gene is TRBV13, the J gene TRBJ2-7; D is unresolved. Germline assignment: CDR1 PRHDT and CDR2 FYEKMQ (reference sequence). The CDR3 length is 13 residues. This chain's CDR3 is CATSSTTVDEEYF. The CDR3 bases are TGTGCCACCAGCTCAACCACGGTGGACGAGGAGTACTTC.

Turning to this clonotype: The junction departs from germline at one end; a sequencing error may be responsible. V gene TRBV11-3 combines with J gene TRBJ2-5; D unresolved. Germline loops: CDR1 SGHNT, CDR2 YENEEA. This CDR3 region has 15 residues. Here the CDR3 reads CAGSLGISLDETQYF. Written as DNA, the CDR3 is TGTGCCGGCAGCTTAGGGATTAGTCTGGACGAGACACAATATTTC.

Note on this clonotype: One junction end does not reproduce the germline sequence, and a read error may be involved. The chain couples TRBV5-1 to TRBJ2-5; D remains ambiguous. CDR3 length: 10 amino acids. The V gene's germline CDR1 is SGHRS and CDR2 YFSETQ. Here the CDR3 reads CVSSFNTQYF. The CDR3 coding sequence is TGCGTCAGCAGCTTTAATACCCAGTACTTC. The full variable domain, in which reference TRBV5-1 and TRBJ2-5 provide the parts outside the CDR3, is KAGVTQTPRYLIKTRGQQVTLSCSPISGHRSVSWYQQTPGQGLQFLFEYFSETQRNKGNFPGRFSGRQFSNSRSEMNVSTLELGDSALYLCVSSFNTQYFGPGTRLLVL.

Notes on this clonotype: One junction end does not reproduce the germline sequence, and a read error may be involved. This CDR3 is CSSLTYVTGGDTDTHYF. The CDR3 DNA follows: TGCAGCTCACTCACATATGTGACAGGGGGGGACACAGATACGCACTATTTT. The genes are TRBV29-1 and TRBJ2-3; 9 nucleotides line up with TRBD1. CDR3 size: 17 residues. Germline CDR1 SQVTM, CDR2 ANQGSEA.

This clonotype was observed a single time. One junction end disagrees with the germline gene, perhaps due to a read error. The chain combines TRBV12-5 with TRBJ2-1, with 13 bases fitting TRBD2. Germline CDR1 reads LGHNT; CDR2 reads FRNRAP. The CDR3 is made up of 18 amino acids. The CDR3 nucleotides read TGTGCTAGTCGTTTGGAACCCTCAGGACTAGCGGGAGTCGGGGAGCAGTTCTTC. This gives the protein CASRLEPSGLAGVGEQFF. Drawing the rest from reference TRBV12-5 and TRBJ2-1, the complete variable domain is DARVTQTPRHKVTEMGQEVTMRCQPILGHNTVFWYRQTMMQGLELLAYFRNRAPLDDSGMPKDRFSAEMPDATLATLKIQPSEPRDSAVYFCASRLEPSGLAGVGEQFFGPGTRLTVL.

The rearrangement links TRBV29-1 to TRBJ2-5; D not certain. Per the germline V gene, CDR1 is SQVTM and CDR2 is ANQGSEA. The CDR3 length is 13 residues. CDR3 in DNA: TGCATCGTGGCCGTCAGGTTTCAAGAGACCCAGTACTTC. Translated: CIVAVRFQETQYF.

The count of this clonotype is one. Lacking the conserved final phenylalanine or tryptophan, this CDR3 likely reflects a read error. The chain joins TRBV12-3 or TRBV12-4 to TRBJ1-1; D is perhaps TRBD1 (6 bases). V dropped 9 bases and J dropped 9 bases, with 20 bases sitting between them. CDR3 size: 13 residues. Here the CDR3 reads CASNFRDKQKAFI. CDR3 nucleotide sequence: TGTGCCAGTAATTTTCGGGACAAACAGAAAGCTTTCATT.

On this clonotype: An end of the junction differs from the germline gene, which may be a read error. The chain combines TRBV5-4 with TRBJ2-5, with 7 bases matching TRBD2. This CDR3 has 17 residues. CDR1 and CDR2 (germline): SGHNT, YYREEE (reference sequence). The CDR3 sequence is CTSNLELSGGSLETQYF. CDR3 DNA: TGTACCAGCAACTTGGAGCTATCGGGAGGTTCGTTAGAGACCCAGTATTTC.

The V and J genes are TRBV7-8 and TRBJ1-2; TRBD1 matches at 11 bases. The CDR3 runs to 16 residues. The trim removed 6 bases at V and 7 bases at J, leaving 13 bases unmatched. The V gene's germline CDR1 is SGHVS and CDR2 FQNEAQ. The CDR3 reads CASSVRTWTGGSGYTF. CDR3 in DNA: TGTGCCAGCAGTGTTAGAACCTGGACAGGGGGCAGTGGCTACACCTTC.

This clonotype has only a few counts. The chain carries TRBV20-1 and TRBJ2-7, with D uncertain. Germline CDR1 is DFQATT and CDR2 is SNEGSKA (reference sequence). This CDR3 is 13 amino acids long. Trimming removed 3 bases at V and 4 bases at J, with 13 bases between. The chain's CDR3 is CSARRPIGYEQYF. CDR3 sequence (DNA): TGCAGTGCTAGGAGGCCAATCGGGTACGAGCAGTACTTC.